The following is a T cell receptor beta chain sequence with its context. Original methodology: From reference gene primer amplification, estimates of nucleated cell counts were derived. Assay: immunoSEQ multiplex PCR; the TCRdb copy retains only in-frame clones and omits some. The V and J calls and clone size were taken over from that table, and D and trimming were inferred from the DNA. The sample shows fewer than 200,000 clones, roughly 85% of them seen only once. The data originate from a study of blood T cell repertoires in COVID-19. Study at large: The cDNA or gDNA used as material had been derived from T cells, B-cell-depleted T cells, or PBMCs.

V dropped 1 base and J dropped 1; count of bases not matched to a gene: 6. This CDR3 has 16 amino acids. Germline V CDR1 and CDR2: KGHSY, FQNENV. This chain joins TRBV16 and TRBJ1-2, with 7 bases fitting TRBD1. Material: peripheral blood. This receptor was taken from a man aged 45-65 years with active or convalescent COVID-19. The CDR3 sequence is CASSQFGDSNNYGYTF. The CDR3 DNA is TGTGCCAGCAGCCAATTCGGGGACAGTAATAACTATGGCTACACCTTC.